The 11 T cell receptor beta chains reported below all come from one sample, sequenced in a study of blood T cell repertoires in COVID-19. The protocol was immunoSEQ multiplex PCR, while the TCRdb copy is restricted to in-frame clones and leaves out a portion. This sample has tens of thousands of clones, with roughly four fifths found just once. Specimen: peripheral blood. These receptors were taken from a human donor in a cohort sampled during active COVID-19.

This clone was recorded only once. In nucleotides, the CDR3 is TGTGCCAGCTCCTATGGACAGGGGGACGAGCAGTACTTC. Amino acids: CASSYGQGDEQYF. The chain recombines TRBV18 with TRBJ2-7, with 10 bases fitting TRBD1. V trimming: 6 bases; J trimming: 5 bases; junction bases outside the gene matches: 4. Germline lookup yields CDR1 KGHSH and CDR2 LQKENI. This CDR3 contains 13 residues.

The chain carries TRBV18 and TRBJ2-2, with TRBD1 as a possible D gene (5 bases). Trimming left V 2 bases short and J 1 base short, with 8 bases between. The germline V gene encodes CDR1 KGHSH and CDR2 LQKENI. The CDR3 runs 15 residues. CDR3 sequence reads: CASSPAQGNTGELFF. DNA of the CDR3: TGTGCCAGCTCACCAGCCCAGGGGAACACCGGGGAGCTGTTTTTT.

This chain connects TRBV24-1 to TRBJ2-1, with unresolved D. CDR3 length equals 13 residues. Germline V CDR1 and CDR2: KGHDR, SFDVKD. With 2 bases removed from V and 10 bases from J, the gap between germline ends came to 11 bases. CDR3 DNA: TGTGCCACCAGTGATTCCCCAAGAGGAGAGCAGTTCTTC. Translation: CATSDSPRGEQFF.

CDR3 DNA: TGCAGCGTTTGGGACAGATCCTACGAGCAGTACTTC. Residues: CSVWDRSYEQYF. The chain combines TRBV29-1 with TRBJ2-7; 7 nucleotides align to TRBD1. The CDR3 has 12 residues. The trim removed 5 bases at V and 1 base at J, leaving 2 bases unmatched. The V gene's germline CDR1 is SQVTM and CDR2 ANQGSEA.

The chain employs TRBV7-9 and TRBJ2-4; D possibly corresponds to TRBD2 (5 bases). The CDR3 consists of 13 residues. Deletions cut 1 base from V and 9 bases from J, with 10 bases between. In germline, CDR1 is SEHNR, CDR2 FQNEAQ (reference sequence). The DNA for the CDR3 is TGTGCCAGCAGCTTAGACCTTCGGGGCATTCAGTACTTC. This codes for CASSLDLRGIQYF.

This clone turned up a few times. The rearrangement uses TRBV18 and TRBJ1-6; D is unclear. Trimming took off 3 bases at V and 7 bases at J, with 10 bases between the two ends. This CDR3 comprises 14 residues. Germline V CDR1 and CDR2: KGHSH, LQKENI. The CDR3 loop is CASSPKSQNSPLHF. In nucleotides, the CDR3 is TGTGCCAGCTCACCTAAGTCGCAGAATTCACCCCTCCACTTT. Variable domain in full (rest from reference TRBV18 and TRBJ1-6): NAGVMQNPRHLVRRRGQEARLRCSPMKGHSHVYWYRQLPEEGLKFMVYLQKENIIDESGMPKERFSAEFPKEGPSILRIQQVVRGDSAAYFCASSPKSQNSPLHFGNGTRLTVT.

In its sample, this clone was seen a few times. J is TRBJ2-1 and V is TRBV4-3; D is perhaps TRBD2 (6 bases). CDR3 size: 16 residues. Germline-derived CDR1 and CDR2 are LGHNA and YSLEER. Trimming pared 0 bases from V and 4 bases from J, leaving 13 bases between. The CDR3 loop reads CASSQEVGSGYNEQFF. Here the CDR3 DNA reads TGCGCCAGCAGCCAAGAAGTAGGTAGCGGTTACAATGAGCAGTTCTTC.

The CDR3 loop reads CASSLLGSGNTIYF. DNA of the CDR3: TGTGCCAGCAGCTTATTGGGGAGTGGAAACACCATATATTTT. The chain links TRBV7-6 to TRBJ1-3; D remains ambiguous. The CDR3 covers 14 residues. The V and J ends lost 2 bases and 3 bases respectively, with 8 bases between them. Germline CDR1 reads SGHVS; CDR2 reads FNYEAQ.

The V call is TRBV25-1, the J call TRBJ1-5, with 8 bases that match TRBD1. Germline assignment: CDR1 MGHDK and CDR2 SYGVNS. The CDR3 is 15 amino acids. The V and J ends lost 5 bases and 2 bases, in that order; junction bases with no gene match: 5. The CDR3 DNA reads TGTGCCAGCAGTTCCCCAGGGGGCGGCAATCAGCCCCAGCATTTT. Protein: CASSSPGGGNQPQHF.

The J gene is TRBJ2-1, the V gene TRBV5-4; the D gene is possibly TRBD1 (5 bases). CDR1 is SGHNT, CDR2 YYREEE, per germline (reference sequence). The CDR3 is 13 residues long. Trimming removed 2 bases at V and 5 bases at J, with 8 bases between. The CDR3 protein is CASSFQGNNEQFF. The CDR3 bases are TGTGCCAGCAGCTTCCAGGGAAACAATGAGCAGTTCTTC.

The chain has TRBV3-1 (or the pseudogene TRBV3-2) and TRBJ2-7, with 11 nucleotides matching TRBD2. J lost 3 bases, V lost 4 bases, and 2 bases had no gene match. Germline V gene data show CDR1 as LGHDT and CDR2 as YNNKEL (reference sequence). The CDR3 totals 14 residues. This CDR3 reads CASSLAGGDYEQYF. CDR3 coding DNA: TGTGCCAGCAGCCTAGCGGGGGGGGACTACGAGCAGTACTTC.